This TCR beta chain was obtained from a study of graft-versus-host responses after intestinal transplantation. Study results and caveats: The authors found GvH clones in recipient marrow, some appearing first in ileum or blood.

Concerning this clone: Its antigen is not known.

Only in-frame clones appear in the TCRdb table, and some are missing; sequencing was by immunoSEQ multiplex PCR. The table records about 47,000 clones, just under 95% of them present only once. CDR1 is MNHEY, CDR2 SVGAGI, per germline. V lost 2 bases and J 1 base, leaving 12 bases between the germline ends. The CDR3 runs 15 residues. Sequenced material: PBMCs, taken approximately 740 days after a first intestinal transplant, on the day of a second. This rearrangement joins TRBV6-5 to TRBJ2-7, with D perhaps matching TRBD1 (5 bases). The sequence was collected from a human patient who received an intestinal transplant, so some T cells may come from the graft donor. CDR3 sequence reads: CASSYGFRQSYEQYF. CDR3 in DNA: TGTGCCAGCAGTTACGGTTTTAGACAGTCCTACGAGCAGTACTTC.